The entry that follows covers one T cell receptor (beta chain) sequence. There are 15 residues in the CDR3. CDR1 is DFQATT and CDR2 is SNEGSKA in the germline V gene (reference sequence). Trimming shortened V by 0 bases and J by 9 bases, and 18 bases separated the two germline ends. The second PCR ran about 6 to 11 cycles with a sample-barcoded 5' primer and J-beta primers. MiXCR, run by TCRdb on the 5' RACE reads, gives a single entry per CDR3 protein. The sample lists hundreds of thousands of distinct CDR3 sequences; roughly 31% were seen once. This sample was included in a study of blood T cells in healthy people across ages.

The chain carries TRBV20-1 and TRBJ1-5; D call uncertain. The sequence was collected from a woman older than 75 in good health. The sample consisted of blood. CDR3 loop: CSARDGSWGDRPQHF. CDR3 DNA sequence: TGCAGTGCTAGAGATGGCAGTTGGGGTGATAGGCCCCAGCATTTT.